The entry below describes one T cell receptor (beta chain). Which antigen it targets is not known. Base quality data are lacking; no much larger clone is found one base away. The sample comes from a study of cytomegalovirus exposure and HLA in healthy donors (dated by TCRdb to about 2017). Some background on the complete study: According to an earlier analysis of 550 to 700 of the donors, some 180 million T cells yielded some 120 million unique TCR beta sequences and about 300 Gb of sequence data. Roughly 5 DR-DQ haplotypes were handled as single units for association and clustering, since linkage in the cohort was strong. On average, roughly 200,000 unique TCR beta nucleotide sequences were sequenced per donor among some 420 genotyped donors of the cohort, with about 19% of those sequences being non-productive. The study aimed to test whether signatures of past pathogen exposure could be identified by cataloging public T cell receptors. The study profiled the T cell repertoires of 550 to 700 subjects by immunosequencing and related them to cytomegalovirus serostatus. Both class I and class II loci were covered by HLA typing, at four-digit resolution. All discovery cohort repertoires had been generated on a single sequencing platform. Rather than drawing on any new phenotypic data, the later analysis identified candidate immune exposures from TCR beta sequences and the way those sequences occurred across donors. The genetic ancestry cluster associated with self-reported Caucasian donors included roughly four fifths of the 398 genotyped donors. The number of typed donors differed by locus: about 620-630 for A, B, C, DRB1 and DQB1; about 520 for DQA1; 600 to 610 for DPA1; and roughly 490 for DPB1. Besides the first cohort of roughly 660 subjects, a separate validation cohort made up of over a hundred different subjects was used. In a later analysis, previously published TCR beta repertoires from roughly 710 donors were re-analyzed and high-resolution HLA genotyping was added so that TCR occurrence patterns could be studied. The study combined high-throughput TCR immunosequencing, statistical association of individual TCRs with disease status, and machine learning to predict cytomegalovirus infection status. A later genetic analysis took genome-wide SNP genotypes for 398 of the 666 donors and used that subset as a discovery cohort. Donor age, sex, ethnicity and CMV serostatus were compiled alongside the repertoire data. An early release covering just under 650 HLA-typed donors comprised around 300 gigabases of sequencing data and 65 million to 100 million unique TCR sequences. An earlier analysis of several hundred of the donors applied high-throughput TCR beta sequencing to assess whether each TCR beta V gene segment acted as functional or pseudogenic.

Findings and caveats that apply to the study as a whole: The classifier was reported to diagnose cytomegalovirus status with high specificity and sensitivity in both the original cohort and the validation cohort. Only TCR beta chains were sequenced in this cohort, and the absence of alpha or paired-chain data limited detectable features. Correlated functional status among segregating V segments might be attributable to linkage disequilibrium, but an unknown experimental factor could not be ruled out. The earlier analysis of a few hundred of the donors excluded some 15 rarely observed V segments, including chromosome 9 orphons, because counts were too low. In an earlier analysis of approximately 590 of the donors, most TCR beta V segments appeared in productive rearrangements about 90% or about 30% of the time, broadly matching IMGT annotations. In a later analysis, several top co-occurrence clusters were reported to appear linked to parvovirus B19, influenza, CMV and Epstein-Barr virus. In a later analysis, the rate of TCR association differed among HLA loci, with DRB1 alleles having the most associated TCRs and HLA-C alleles having the fewest. In vitro tests confirmed that three of the cytomegalovirus-associated TCR beta chains recognize cytomegalovirus antigens. Because some donors lacked HLA typing at each locus, the association tests relied only on the typed subset. In a later genetic analysis, a missense DCLRE1C variant was associated with V-gene and J-gene trimming of TCR beta chains, and the association was replicated in an independent cohort. According to a later genetic analysis, donors in an Asian-associated ancestry cluster had fewer N-insertions in productive TCRs than the approximately 650-donor mean. When HLA alleles, especially DR and DQ, strongly co-occurred, TCR associations were difficult to assign to individual alleles. Some IMGT-functional V segments, including TRBV6-2 and TRBV6-3, could not be told apart with the 87-base-pair reads, so those segments were excluded. In a later analysis, most CMV-associated TCR beta chains were found to appear HLA-restricted, with HLA associations seemingly driven largely by CMV exposure. A later analysis associated 17,000 or so TCR beta sequences with specific HLA alleles at a false discovery rate of 0.05. A further reported finding was that TCR beta sequences accurately predicted the HLA-A and HLA-B alleles for most subjects in the first cohort. A later analysis found that HLA-associated TCR beta chains were more clonally expanded and had lower generation probabilities than equally common non-associated chains. It was suggested by the authors that the approach could potentially be generalized to other disease states and immunological phenotypes. The only immune exposure information available for the cohort was CMV serostatus. A group of highly shared sequence variants was considered likely to be a technical artifact of the sequencing pipeline. Most TCR sequences were observed very rarely across donors, whereas some public TCRs were present in many individuals. The presence/absence analyses assumed that sequencing depth was roughly uniform across donors, and that assumption may not be true. The study listed 150 to 200 TCR beta chains as associated with cytomegalovirus.

The junction shows trimming of 5 bases on V and 9 bases on J, plus 22 bases between the germline ends. Counted from cysteine to phenylalanine, this CDR3 has 15 amino acids. Just the 45-base CDR3 DNA is kept, in frame starting at base 1. CDR1 LNHDA and CDR2 SQIVND were looked up in the germline V gene (reference sequence). Libraries were made using the immunoSEQ multiplex PCR assay. For the multiplex PCR, a mixture combining 60 forward primers for TCR Vbeta segments and 13 reverse primers for TCR Jbeta segments was used. Amplification of the CDR3 region of rearranged TCR beta genes was performed with a multiplex PCR assay on genomic DNA. The amplified TCR beta libraries were sequenced on the Illumina HiSeq System as 87-base-pair reads. Per the source publication's procedure: Across the 600 to 700 repertoires, a later analysis counted about 81 million unique TCR beta chains, approximately 12 million of which were shared by at least two donors. Raw reads were error-corrected and collapsed into unique sequences with a nearest-neighbor algorithm that merged closely related sequences to remove PCR and sequencing errors. Alignment of CDR3 sequences to IMGT reference sequences was used to assign V, D and J gene segments. Each retained sequence needed at least a six-nucleotide match to both a V gene segment and a J gene segment. Rearrangements were classified as productive when the CDR3 lacked stop codons and remained in frame with V and J, and all other rearrangements were classified as non-productive. CDR3 was defined by IMGT convention, running from the second conserved V-encoded cysteine to the conserved J-encoded phenylalanine. The earlier analysis of about 500 of the donors excluded sequences that lacked an unambiguous match to a single V gene segment. An earlier analysis of several hundred of the donors classified V segments as functional when productive rearrangements were above 56.7% and as segregating when the standard deviation between donors was above 5%. A statistical classification framework was developed to diagnose cytomegalovirus status using the catalog of TCR beta chain sequences. V and J gene assignment, in a later analysis, came from comparing TCR nucleotide sequences with IMGT/GENE-DB human TR gene sequences. In a later analysis, CDR3 sequences and most-parsimonious VDJ recombination scenarios were assigned using the TCRdist pipeline. In a later analysis, every TCR beta chain was defined by the combination of its CDR3 amino acid sequence and its V-gene family, and reads without a unique V-gene family were dropped. In a later analysis, 500 to 700 highly shared, low-generation-probability nucleotide sequences were removed to address suspected cross-contamination and a sequencing artifact. In a later analysis, a clonal expansion index for each public chain was calculated from normalized within-repertoire ranks of inferred template counts. A later analysis computed generation probabilities with a VDJ recombination model fitted to out-of-frame rearrangements, and checked the results against IGoR. In a later analysis, hypergeometric tests were used to score TCR-TCR, TCR-HLA and TCR-CMV co-occurrence, with a repertoire-size bias correction applied to TCR pairs. In a later analysis, false discovery rates were estimated by permuting HLA or CMV assignments 20 times. In a later analysis, co-occurring TCRs were grouped using DBSCAN, with TCRdist sequence similarity added in when clustering inside HLA-allele-positive subsets. Co-occurrence clustering excluded repertoires with fewer than 30,000 or more than 120,000 public chains, plus five with anomalous nucleotide sharing. TCRdb provides this immuneACCESS table in a form limited to in-frame rearrangements. Some clones are lacking; in checked studies, under half of them reflect an unresolved V gene, and why the rest are absent is not known. The DNA gave D and trimming, while V, J and clone size come from that table. The sample includes roughly 120,000 clones, with around four fifths observed a single time. The ten largest account for roughly 8% of the sample.

The cohort was made up of approximately 700 healthy bone marrow donors. At the time of sampling, every cohort member was nominally healthy, though immune exposures that went unrecorded were likely present. The donor was CMV seropositive and was included in the group of 289 seropositive cohort members. Every donor gave a peripheral blood sample, and the peripheral blood mononuclear cells from that sample were used for TCR beta sequencing. Genomic DNA extraction from the blood cell samples was performed with the Qiagen DNeasy Blood Extraction Kit. This clonotype originated in a woman aged 45-65 years in good health and CMV-seropositive. The sequenced material came from PBMCs. The rearranged chain carries TRBV19 and TRBJ1-2; the D gene is perhaps TRBD1, from 6 matching bases. This receptor carries the CDR3 CASSPSRRTVNSYTF. The DNA sequence follows: TGTGCCAGTAGTCCATCCCGGCGGACAGTTAACAGCTACACCTTC.